This TCR beta chain was captured in a study of tumor-infiltrating lymphocytes in localized non-small cell lung cancer. For the study at large: Resected tumor was paired with non-adjacent uninvolved lung from the same patient. Study-wide results and limits: Technical variation could not be separated from intratumor heterogeneity here. Tumor T-cell fraction from TCR sequencing was not associated with recurrence-free survival (p = 0.61).

Data came from immunoSEQ multiplex PCR; TCRdb stores just in-frame clones and leaves some out. The sample shows approximately 12,000 clones, 68% of them seen only once. CDR3 size: 16 residues. Trimming removed 1 base from V and 7 bases from J; junction bases left unmatched: 8. The germline V gene encodes CDR1 SGHTA and CDR2 FQGTGA. Turning to this clone: Its matching antigen is unknown.

Material: lung tumor tissue. This chain uses TRBV7-3 with TRBJ2-2; 8 nucleotides match TRBD2. The receptor comes from a human donor with non-small cell lung cancer. CDR3 DNA sequence: TGTGCCAGCAGCTTAAACGCAGGGACTAGGAACGGGGAGCTGTTTTTT. It yields the protein CASSLNAGTRNGELFF.